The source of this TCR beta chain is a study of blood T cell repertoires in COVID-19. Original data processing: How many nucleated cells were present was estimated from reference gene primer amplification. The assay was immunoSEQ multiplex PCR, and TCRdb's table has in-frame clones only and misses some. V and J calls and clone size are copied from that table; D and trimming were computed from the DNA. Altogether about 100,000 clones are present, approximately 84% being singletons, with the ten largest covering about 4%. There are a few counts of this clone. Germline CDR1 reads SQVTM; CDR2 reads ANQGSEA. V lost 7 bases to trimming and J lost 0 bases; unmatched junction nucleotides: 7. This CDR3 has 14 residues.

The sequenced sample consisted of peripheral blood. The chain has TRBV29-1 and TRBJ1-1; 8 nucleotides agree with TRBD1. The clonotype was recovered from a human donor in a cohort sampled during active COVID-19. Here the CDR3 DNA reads TGCAGCGGCCGGGACAGGTTATTGAACACTGAAGCTTTCTTT. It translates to CSGRDRLLNTEAFF.